The rows below give T cell receptor beta chains drawn from one sample of a study of shared clonotypes between healthy human individuals. Repertoires were generated with immunoSEQ multiplex PCR, while TCRdb's copy carries only in-frame clones and drops some. The data contain some 2.3 million clones, 85% to 95% of them singletons. The specimen was naive CD4+ T cells from PBMCs. The source of these receptors is a man in his late teens or twenties in good health. Some clones in this sample may be carry-over from other donors' samples. The conserved cysteine and the conserved F or W are not part of the CDR3 here.

v_call cdr3_aa
TRBV5-4 ASSQYGGGGAYEQY
TRBV5-1 ASSLEGTVLSGNTIY
TRBV2 ASSEDRGNYNEQF
TRBV5-1 ASSLGGFVDTQY
TRBV18 ASSPREGRNTEAF
TRBV7-6 ASSQGPSPYEQY
TRBV7-8 ASSLSYPRAEAF
TRBV6-6 ASSYTTGGELF
TRBV7-2 ASSLGANYGYT
TRBV5-5 ASSLDGSSGNTIY
TRBV5-1 ASRDSYGYT